The 8 T cell receptor beta chains listed next were all sequenced from one sample in a study of T cell changes during pregnancy in multiple sclerosis. Profiling relied on immunoSEQ multiplex PCR, and the TCRdb table lists in-frame clones only, not all of them. Among tens of thousands of clones listed, under 95% were seen once. The sequences come from CD8+ T cells from peripheral blood mononuclear cells, collected in the third trimester of pregnancy. The receptors were gathered from a female donor with multiple sclerosis, enrolled in a pregnancy study.

The chain recombines TRBV27 with TRBJ2-5; 7 positions agree with TRBD1. CDR1 is MNHEY, CDR2 SMNVEV, per germline (reference sequence). The V segment lost 6 bases and the J segment 0 bases; nucleotides outside the gene matches: 7. The CDR3 totals 15 residues. CDR3 DNA sequence: TGTGCCAGCAGGCCGGGGACAGTGTACCAAGAGACCCAGTACTTC. This encodes CASRPGTVYQETQYF.

This clone is a singleton in its sample. The chain is built from TRBV6-4 and TRBJ2-1; TRBD1 matches 10 bases. The ends lost 1 base at V and 6 bases at J; junction bases unmatched: 0. Germline assignment: CDR1 MRHNA and CDR2 SNTAGT. CDR3 length equals 14 residues. The chain's CDR3 is CASSDWDRGNEQFF. As DNA, the CDR3 is TGTGCCAGCAGTGACTGGGACAGGGGCAATGAGCAGTTCTTC.

The chain uses TRBV7-3 and TRBJ2-7, with TRBD2 as a possible D gene (6 bases). CDR3 length: 13 residues. V was cut by 2 bases and J by 6 bases, with 11 bases left in between. Germline CDR1 reads SGHTA; CDR2 reads FQGTGA. CDR3 amino acids: CASSLLDGGEQYF. As DNA, the CDR3 is TGTGCCAGCAGCTTATTGGACGGGGGCGAGCAGTACTTC.

The chain recombines TRBV4-1 with TRBJ2-3; 10 bases fit TRBD2. V lost 4 bases and J lost 4; bases outside the gene matches: 8. Germline CDR1 reads MGHRA; CDR2 reads YSYEKL. CDR3 size: 16 residues. Written as DNA, the CDR3 is TGCGCCAGCAGCCTAATGGGACTAGCGAACGCAGATACGCAGTATTTT. Protein: CASSLMGLANADTQYF.

There are a few counts of this clone. This rearrangement joins TRBV6-1 to TRBJ2-7; no reliable D call. The V gene lost 1 base and the J gene lost 13 bases, with 20 bases spanning the gap. Germline V gene sequence: CDR1 MNHNS, CDR2 SASEGT. There are 14 residues in the CDR3. CDR3 loop: CASSEGFESFGQYF. The DNA of the CDR3 is TGTGCCAGCAGTGAAGGGTTCGAGAGTTTCGGTCAATACTTC.

This chain links TRBV4-3 with TRBJ2-5; possibly TRBD2 for D (6 bases). This CDR3 spans 16 amino acids. Between the trimmed V and J ends, which lost 1 base and 2 bases, there was a span of 14 bases. Germline CDR1 is LGHNA and CDR2 is YSLEER. This CDR3 is CASSQVWRGFQETQYF. CDR3 DNA sequence: TGCGCCAGCAGCCAAGTTTGGAGGGGTTTTCAAGAGACCCAGTACTTC.

The chain has TRBV18 and TRBJ1-1; D possibly corresponds to TRBD1 (5 bases). V was shortened by 3 bases and J by 1 base, with 12 bases between the two germline ends. The CDR3 length is 15 residues. Germline V gene lookup returns CDR1 KGHSH and CDR2 LQKENI. The CDR3 bases are TGTGCCAGCTCACCGTCAGGGCGGAAGAACACTGAAGCTTTCTTT. This sequence encodes CASSPSGRKNTEAFF.

The chain links TRBV30 to TRBJ1-1; D remains ambiguous. Germline V gene sequence: CDR1 GTSNPN, CDR2 SVGIG (reference sequence). V lost 8 bases to trimming and J lost 0 bases, with 10 bases between them. The CDR3 totals 12 residues. The CDR3 here is CARAAVNTEAFF. The CDR3, as DNA: TGTGCCCGAGCGGCAGTGAACACTGAAGCTTTCTTT.